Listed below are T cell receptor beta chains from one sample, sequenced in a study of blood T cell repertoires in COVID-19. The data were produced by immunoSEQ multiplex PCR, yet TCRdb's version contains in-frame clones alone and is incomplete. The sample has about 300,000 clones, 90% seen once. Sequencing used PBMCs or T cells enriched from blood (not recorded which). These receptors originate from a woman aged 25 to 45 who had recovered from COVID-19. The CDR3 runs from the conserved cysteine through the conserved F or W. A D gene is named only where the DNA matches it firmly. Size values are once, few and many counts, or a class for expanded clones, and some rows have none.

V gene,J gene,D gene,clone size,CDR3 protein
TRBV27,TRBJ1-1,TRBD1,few,CASSLQQGGNTEAFF
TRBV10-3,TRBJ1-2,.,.,CAISVAGGEYGYTF
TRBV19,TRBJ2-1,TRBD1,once,CASSILTGGYNEQFF
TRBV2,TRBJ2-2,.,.,CASSPPLARLTTNTGELFF
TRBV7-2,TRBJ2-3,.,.,CATRISESTDTQYF
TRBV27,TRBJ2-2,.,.,CASSLTGLSGELFF
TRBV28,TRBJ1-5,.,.,CASSLPGQSNQPQHF
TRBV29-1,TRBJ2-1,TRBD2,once,CSSGRGFNEQFF
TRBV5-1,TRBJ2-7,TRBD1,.,CASSSGQTSGAYEQYF
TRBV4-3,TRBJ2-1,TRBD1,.,CASSHFPGQGQDEQFF
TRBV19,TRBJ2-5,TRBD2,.,CASNSGTSRQETQYF
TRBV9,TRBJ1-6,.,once,CASSRGSVSSYNSPLHF
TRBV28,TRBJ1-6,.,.,CASRGPYNSPLHF
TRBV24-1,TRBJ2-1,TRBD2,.,CATAPAGVGYNEQFF
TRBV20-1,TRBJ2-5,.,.,CSASTAQTSQETQYF
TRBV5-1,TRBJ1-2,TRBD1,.,CASRQTGTVDGYTF
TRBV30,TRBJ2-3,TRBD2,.,CAWVLAGGVNTQYF
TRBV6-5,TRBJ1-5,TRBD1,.,CASSTHRGPDQPQHF
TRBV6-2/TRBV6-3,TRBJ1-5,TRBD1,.,CASSYRDRVTHTSGNQPQHF
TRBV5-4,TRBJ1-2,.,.,CATLSRQGNYGYTF
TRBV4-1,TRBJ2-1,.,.,CASSQDHLVQFF
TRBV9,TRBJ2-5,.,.,CASSVGDGIQVETQYF
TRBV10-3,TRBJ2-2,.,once,CAISFTGELFF
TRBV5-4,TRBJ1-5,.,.,CASSGGIGNQPQHF
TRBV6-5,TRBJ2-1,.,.,CASTGTAGAYNEQFF
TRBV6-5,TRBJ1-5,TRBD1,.,CASKQQVGGGQPQHF